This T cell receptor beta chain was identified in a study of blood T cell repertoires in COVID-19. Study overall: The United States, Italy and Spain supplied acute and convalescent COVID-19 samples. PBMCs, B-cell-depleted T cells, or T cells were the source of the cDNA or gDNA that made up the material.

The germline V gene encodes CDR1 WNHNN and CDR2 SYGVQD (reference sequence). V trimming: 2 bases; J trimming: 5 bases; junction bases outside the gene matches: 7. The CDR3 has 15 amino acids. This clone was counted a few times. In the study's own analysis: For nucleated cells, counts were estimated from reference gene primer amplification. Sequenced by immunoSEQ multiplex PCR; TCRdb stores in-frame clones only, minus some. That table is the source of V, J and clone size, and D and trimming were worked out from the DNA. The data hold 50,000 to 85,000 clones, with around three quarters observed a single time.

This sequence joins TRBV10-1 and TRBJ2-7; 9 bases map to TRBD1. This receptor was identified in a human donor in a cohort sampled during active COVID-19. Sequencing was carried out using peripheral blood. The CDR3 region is CASSEPGQGTHEQYF. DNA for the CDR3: TGCGCCAGCAGTGAGCCGGGACAGGGAACCCACGAGCAGTACTTC.